This TCR beta chain came from a study of blood T cell repertoires in COVID-19. The CDR3 has 15 amino acids. V was pared by 4 bases and J by 4 bases, with 13 bases between. Germline V CDR1 and CDR2: SNHLY, FYNNEI. This clone was observed a single time. TCRdb's copy holds only in-frame clones and misses some; the assay was immunoSEQ multiplex PCR. There are nearly 300,000 clones in the sample; around 89% occur only once, and approximately 7.2% lies in the top ten. The source material was peripheral blood. J is TRBJ2-2 and V is TRBV2, with D maybe TRBD1 (5 bases). The receptor's source is a woman aged 30 to 39 who had recovered from COVID-19. The CDR3 region has the DNA TGTGCCAGCAGTGTCCGGCAGGGTAGCACCGGGGAGCTGTTTTTT. Protein: CASSVRQGSTGELFF.